The 8 T cell receptor beta chains reported below all come from one sample, sequenced in a study of OX40 agonist ivuxolimab in advanced cancers. Using immunoSEQ multiplex PCR, the repertoire was profiled, and TCRdb retains in-frame clones only, with some absent. This sample has about 62,000 clones, with over 75% found just once. Sequencing was performed on CD4+ or CD8+ T cells sorted from blood, taken in a trial of the OX40 agonist ivuxolimab. These receptors were taken from an adult with an advanced solid tumor such as melanoma, head and neck, liver or kidney cancer.

The rearrangement links TRBV6-1 to TRBJ2-4; D uncertain. V lost 4 bases and J 2 bases, leaving 9 bases between the germline ends. This CDR3 spans 14 amino acids. The germline CDR1 and CDR2 sequences are MNHNS and SASEGT. CDR3 bases: TGTGCCAGCAGTGGGCCTTATTCCAAAAACATTCAGTACTTC. This gives the protein CASSGPYSKNIQYF.

This clone turned up a few times. The gene calls are TRBV5-1 and TRBJ2-3; 10 nucleotides agree with TRBD1. This CDR3 comprises 14 residues. V was clipped by 4 bases and J by 5 bases; unmatched bases: 4. Germline lookup yields CDR1 SGHRS and CDR2 YFSETQ. The CDR3 loop is CASSPDRGKDTQYF. Written as DNA, the CDR3 is TGCGCCAGCAGCCCGGACAGGGGGAAAGATACGCAGTATTTT.

V gene TRBV9 combines with J gene TRBJ2-5, with D maybe TRBD1 (6 bases). Per the germline V gene, CDR1 is SGDLS and CDR2 is YYNGEE. Trimming took 2 bases from V and 7 from J, leaving 12 bases between them. The CDR3 spans 13 residues. In nucleotides, the CDR3 is TGTGCCAGCAGCGTCTCCAGGGGAGTGACCCAGTACTTC. This translates into CASSVSRGVTQYF.

This rearrangement joins TRBV5-4 to TRBJ2-4; 8 nucleotides agree with TRBD2. The CDR3 is made up of 16 amino acids. CDR1 SGHNT and CDR2 YYREEE come from the germline V gene (reference sequence). The V and J ends lost 1 base and 0 bases, in that order; junction bases with no gene match: 3. CDR3 in DNA: TGTGCCAGCAGCTTGACTAGCGGACTAGCCAAAAACATTCAGTACTTC. Translating gives CASSLTSGLAKNIQYF.

The V call is TRBV27, the J call TRBJ2-3; D remains unclear. Trimming removed 2 bases from V and 6 bases from J, with 9 bases in between. CDR1 and CDR2 from the germline V gene are MNHEY and SMNVEV (reference sequence). CDR3 length: 13 residues. The CDR3 spells CASSLLGADTQYF. The CDR3 coding sequence is TGTGCCAGCAGTTTACTAGGAGCCGATACGCAGTATTTT.

The chain recombines TRBV7-9 with TRBJ2-5; 11 bases map to TRBD2. The CDR3 totals 16 residues. V lost 5 bases to trimming and J lost 2 bases; unmatched junction nucleotides: 7. CDR1 is SEHNR, CDR2 FQNEAQ, per germline (reference sequence). The CDR3 reads CASSTRGLADQETQYF. For the CDR3, the DNA is TGTGCCAGCAGCACCAGGGGACTAGCGGATCAAGAGACCCAGTACTTC.

The chain is built from TRBV7-2 and TRBJ1-2; D remains ambiguous. This CDR3 comprises 15 residues. The germline CDR1 and CDR2 sequences are SGHTA and FQGNSA. Trimming stripped 7 bases from V and 5 bases from J, with 20 bases between. CDR3: CASTTRNRPGYGYTF. The DNA for the CDR3 is TGTGCCAGCACCACTAGGAACCGCCCTGGTTATGGCTACACCTTC.

The chain combines TRBV6-4 with TRBJ2-1; TRBD2 matches at 11 bases. The CDR3 spans 15 residues. CDR1 is MRHNA and CDR2 is SNTAGT in the germline V gene. With 8 bases clipped from V and 6 bases from J, the junction kept 9 bases outside the gene matches. CDR3 in DNA: TGTGCCAGCCGACCCGGGACTAGCGGTATCAATGAGCAGTTCTTC. The encoded protein is CASRPGTSGINEQFF.